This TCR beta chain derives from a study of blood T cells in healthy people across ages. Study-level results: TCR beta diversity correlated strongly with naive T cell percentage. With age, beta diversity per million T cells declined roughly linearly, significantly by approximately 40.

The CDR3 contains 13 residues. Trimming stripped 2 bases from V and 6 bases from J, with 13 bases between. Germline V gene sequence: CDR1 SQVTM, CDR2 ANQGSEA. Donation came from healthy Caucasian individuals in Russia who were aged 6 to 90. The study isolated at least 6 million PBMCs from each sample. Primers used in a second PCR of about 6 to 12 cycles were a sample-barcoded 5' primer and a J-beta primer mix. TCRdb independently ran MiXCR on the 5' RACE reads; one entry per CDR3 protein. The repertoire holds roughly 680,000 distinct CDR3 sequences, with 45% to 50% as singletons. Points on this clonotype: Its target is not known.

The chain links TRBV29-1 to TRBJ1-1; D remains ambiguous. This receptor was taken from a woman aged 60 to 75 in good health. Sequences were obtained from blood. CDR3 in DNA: TGCAGCGTTGAACAGGACCTCTTTGCTGAAGCTTTCTTT. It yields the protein CSVEQDLFAEAFF. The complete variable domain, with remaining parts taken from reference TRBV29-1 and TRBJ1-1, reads SAVISQKPSRDICQRGTSLTIQCQVDSQVTMMFWYRQQPGQSLTLIATANQGSEATYESGFVIDKFPISRPNLTFSTLTVSNMSPEDSSIYLCSVEQDLFAEAFFGQGTRLTVV.